This TCR beta chain was sequenced in a study of cytomegalovirus exposure and HLA in healthy donors (dated by TCRdb to between 2016 and 2019). In the study overall: According to an earlier analysis of 587 of the donors, about 190 million T cells yielded 120 million or so unique TCR beta sequences and around 300 Gb of sequence data. Roughly 290 gigabases of sequencing data and 70 million to 95 million unique TCR sequences made up an early release that covered approximately 700 HLA-typed donors. The genetic ancestry cluster associated with self-reported Caucasian donors included over 80% of the roughly 400 genotyped donors. The study aimed to test whether signatures of past pathogen exposure could be identified by cataloging public T cell receptors. The T cell repertoires of around 730 subjects were profiled by immunosequencing and related to cytomegalovirus serostatus. Along with the approximately 700-subject first cohort, a separate validation cohort of over a hundred different subjects was used. To predict cytomegalovirus infection status, the study combined high-throughput TCR immunosequencing, statistical association of individual TCRs with disease status, and machine learning. To study patterns of TCR occurrence, a later analysis re-analyzed previously published TCR beta repertoires from 700 or so donors and added high-resolution HLA genotyping. Rather than using new phenotypic data, the later analysis identified candidate immune exposures from TCR beta sequences and from how often those sequences occurred across donors. In an earlier analysis of a few hundred of the donors, high-throughput TCR beta sequencing was used to judge whether each TCR beta V gene segment behaved as functional or pseudogenic. Alongside the repertoire data, information on donor age, sex, ethnicity and CMV serostatus was compiled. Genome-wide SNP genotypes for about three fifths of the roughly 670 donors were used in a later genetic analysis, which treated that subset as a discovery cohort. Every discovery cohort repertoire had been produced on one sequencing platform. Class I and class II HLA loci were covered by the typing at four-digit resolution. The number of donors typed differed by locus, with roughly 620-630 for A, B, C, DRB1 and DQB1, 522 for DQA1, nearly 610 for DPA1, and 450 to 480 for DPB1. Several DR-DQ haplotypes were treated as single units for association and clustering because of strong linkage in the cohort. Among 300 to 500 genotyped donors of the cohort, an average of roughly 230,000 unique TCR beta nucleotide sequences was sequenced per donor, of which approximately 18% were non-productive. Broader findings and caveats from the paper: In both the original and validation cohorts, the classifier was reported to diagnose cytomegalovirus status with high specificity and sensitivity. A later genetic analysis associated a missense DCLRE1C variant with V-gene and J-gene trimming of TCR beta chains, and an independent cohort replicated the association. In a later analysis, HLA-associated TCR beta chains were found to be more clonally expanded and to have lower generation probabilities than equally common non-associated chains. In a later analysis, several top co-occurrence clusters were reported to appear linked to parvovirus B19, influenza, CMV and Epstein-Barr virus. In vitro tests confirmed that a few of the cytomegalovirus-associated TCR beta chains recognize cytomegalovirus antigens. A later analysis found that TCR association rates varied across HLA loci, with DRB1 alleles showing the most associated TCRs and HLA-C alleles the fewest. In a later analysis, most CMV-associated TCR beta chains were found to appear HLA-restricted, with HLA associations seemingly driven largely by CMV exposure. Linkage disequilibrium might explain the correlated functional status among segregating V segments, but an unknown experimental factor could not be excluded. In an earlier analysis of a few hundred of the donors, most TCR beta V segments were observed in productive rearrangements about 87% or about 30% of the time, broadly matching IMGT annotations. A later analysis associated about 17,000 TCR beta sequences with specific HLA alleles at a false discovery rate of 0.05. According to a later genetic analysis, donors in an Asian-associated ancestry cluster had fewer N-insertions in productive TCRs than the approximately 650-donor mean. A group of highly shared sequence variants was considered likely to be a technical artifact of the sequencing pipeline. According to the authors, the approach could potentially be generalized to other disease states and immunological phenotypes. Because HLA typing was unavailable for some donors at each locus, only the typed subset was used in association tests. Because the 87-base-pair reads could not distinguish some IMGT-functional V segments, including TRBV6-2 and TRBV6-3, those segments were excluded. Because counts were too low, about 15 rarely observed V segments, including chromosome 9 orphons, were left out of the earlier analysis of 500 to 750 of the donors. The study gave a list of 150 to 200 TCR beta chains associated with cytomegalovirus. A further reported finding was that TCR beta sequences accurately predicted the HLA-A and HLA-B alleles for most subjects in the first cohort. Only TCR beta chains were sequenced in this cohort, and the absence of alpha or paired-chain data limited detectable features. The presence/absence analyses assumed that sequencing depth was roughly uniform across donors, and that assumption may not be true. When HLA alleles, especially DR and DQ, strongly co-occurred, TCR associations were difficult to assign to individual alleles. For the cohort, immune exposure information was limited to CMV serostatus. While some public TCRs were present in many individuals, most TCR sequences turned up only very rarely across donors.

This clone was recorded only once. What antigen it recognizes has not been identified. No base qualities exist here, and no much larger clone lies one base off it. The cohort consisted of 600 to 750 healthy bone marrow donors. Cohort members were all nominally healthy when sampled, although unrecorded immune exposures were likely present. The donor tested CMV seronegative and was one of the 352 seronegative cohort members. A peripheral blood sample was collected from each donor, and TCR beta sequencing was performed on peripheral blood mononuclear cells. Genomic DNA extraction from the blood cell samples was performed with the Qiagen DNeasy Blood Extraction Kit. CDR1 and CDR2 are drawn from the germline V gene (reference sequence): SEHNR, FQNEAQ. Its CDR3 holds 19 amino acids, cysteine through phenylalanine. Only the CDR3 portion is preserved as DNA: 57 bases, with reading frame beginning at the first base. Trimming at the junction amounts to 5 bases on V and 2 bases on J, and the germline ends lie 27 bases apart.

Libraries were constructed by the immunoSEQ multiplex PCR assay. For the multiplex PCR, a mixture combining 60 forward primers for TCR Vbeta segments and 13 reverse primers for TCR Jbeta segments was used. Amplification of the CDR3 region of rearranged TCR beta genes was performed with a multiplex PCR assay on genomic DNA. The amplified TCR beta libraries were sequenced on the Illumina HiSeq System as 87-base-pair reads. The source study handled its data this way. Across the 640 or so repertoires, a later analysis counted tens of millions of unique TCR beta chains, about 10 million of which were shared by at least two donors. To remove PCR and sequencing errors, raw reads were error-corrected and collapsed into unique sequences using a nearest-neighbor algorithm that merged closely related sequences. To assign V, D and J gene segments, CDR3 sequences were aligned to IMGT reference sequences. For a sequence to be retained, at least a six-nucleotide match to both a V gene segment and a J gene segment was required. A rearrangement counted as productive if the CDR3 had no stop codons and remained in frame with V and J, and every other rearrangement counted as non-productive. CDR3 was defined according to IMGT convention as the region running from the second conserved V-encoded cysteine to the conserved J-encoded phenylalanine. In an earlier analysis of around 600 of the donors, sequences lacking an unambiguous match to a single V gene segment were excluded. An earlier analysis of several hundred of the donors called V segments functional above 56.7% productive rearrangements and segregating when the between-donor standard deviation exceeded 5%. To diagnose cytomegalovirus status from the catalog of TCR beta chain sequences, a statistical classification framework was built. V and J gene assignment, in a later analysis, came from comparing TCR nucleotide sequences with IMGT/GENE-DB human TR gene sequences. In a later analysis, CDR3 sequences and most-parsimonious VDJ recombination scenarios were assigned using the TCRdist pipeline. In a later analysis, each TCR beta chain was defined by its CDR3 amino acid sequence together with its V-gene family, and reads without a unique V-gene family were excluded. To address suspected cross-contamination and a sequencing artifact, a later analysis removed several hundred highly shared, low-generation-probability nucleotide sequences. A later analysis calculated a clonal expansion index for each public chain from normalized within-repertoire ranks of inferred template counts. In a later analysis, generation probabilities were computed using a VDJ recombination model fitted to out-of-frame rearrangements, and the results were checked against IGoR. A later analysis scored TCR-TCR, TCR-HLA and TCR-CMV co-occurrence with hypergeometric tests, applying a repertoire-size bias correction to TCR pairs. False discovery rates were estimated in a later analysis by permuting HLA or CMV assignments 20 times. In a later analysis, co-occurring TCRs were grouped using DBSCAN, with TCRdist sequence similarity added in when clustering inside HLA-allele-positive subsets. Repertoires with fewer than 30,000 or more than 120,000 public chains, plus five repertoires with anomalous nucleotide sharing, were excluded from co-occurrence clustering. The table was pulled from immuneACCESS by TCRdb, which kept in-frame rearrangements only. Such tables lose some clones; where checked, under half of the loss comes from unresolved V genes, and the rest has no known cause. V and J calls and clone size follow that table, whereas D and trimming were derived from the DNA. The sample profile shows about 200,000 clones; about 86% of them were found once. The top ten clones comprise roughly 0.34% of the sample.

Recombination linked TRBV7-9 to TRBJ1-2; TRBD1 is a weak D gene call, 6 bases matching. Sequenced: PBMCs. The sequence was collected from a woman in her twenties or thirties in good health and CMV-seronegative. The DNA sequence follows: TGTGCCAGCAGCGCTGCTTACACCCATGGGGGGGGGCCGAACTATGGCTACACCTTC. Its amino acids are CASSAAYTHGGGPNYGYTF.